Below, 20 T cell receptor beta chains from the same sample are listed, as sequenced in a study of T cells in severe cutaneous drug reactions. Libraries were made by iRepertoire multiplex PCR with TCR subtype-specific primers for bulk and single-cell sequencing. After re-calling the multiplex PCR reads, TCRdb lists one entry per CDR3 protein, DNA absent. This sample's table reports approximately 9,700 distinct CDR3 sequences. The patients sequenced had a carbamazepine-induced Stevens-Johnson syndrome or toxic epidermal necrolysis reaction. Sequenced sample: cells from a skin blister. The receptors originated from a human donor with Stevens-Johnson syndrome, a severe cutaneous drug reaction.

The V and J genes are TRBV20-1 and TRBJ2-5; TCRdb's assignment of TRBD2 cannot be checked, as there is no DNA. This CDR3 is 17 amino acids long. Germline V CDR1 and CDR2: DFQATT, SNEGSKA (reference sequence). The CDR3 is CSARDFRTSGSLETQYF.

This clonotype is called medium-sized based on its frequency. The chain recombines TRBV20-1 with TRBJ2-7; TCRdb designates TRBD2, a call that cannot be tested without DNA. Looked up from germline, CDR1 is DFQATT and CDR2 is SNEGSKA (reference sequence). CDR3 length: 14 amino acids. CDR3 region: CSALSGSLEYEQYF.

This chain connects TRBV29-1 to TRBJ2-3; TCRdb gives TRBD2 as the D gene, but with no DNA this cannot be confirmed. Looked up from germline, CDR1 is SQVTM and CDR2 is ANQGSEA. The length of the CDR3 is 16 residues. The CDR3 loop is CSVDRGRAGGEDTQYF.

The rearrangement links TRBV20-1 to TRBJ2-5; TCRdb lists TRBD1, though no DNA is available to test this call. CDR1 is DFQATT, CDR2 SNEGSKA, per germline (reference sequence). The CDR3 extends over 12 amino acids. The CDR3 region is CSASDPGGTQYF.

The J gene is TRBJ1-1, the V gene TRBV29-1; the TCRdb call, TRBD1, lacks DNA for checking. CDR3 size: 12 residues. CDR1 and CDR2 from the germline V gene are SQVTM and ANQGSEA. CDR3 in amino acids: CSVDGRGTEAFF.

This clonotype registers medium-sized (0.01 to 0.1%) by frequency. The V gene is TRBV20-1, the J gene TRBJ2-1; no DNA is available, so the TRBD2 call from TCRdb remains unchecked. The germline CDR1 and CDR2 sequences are DFQATT and SNEGSKA (reference sequence). This CDR3 contains 14 residues. CDR3 in amino acids: CSARRLAGGLSGFF.

The V call is TRBV29-1, the J call TRBJ2-7; TCRdb reports TRBD2, a call that lacks DNA to check it against. CDR3 length equals 15 residues. Looked up from germline, CDR1 is SQVTM and CDR2 is ANQGSEA. The CDR3 here is CSGATSGLAPAEQYF.

V gene TRBV29-1 combines with J gene TRBJ2-7; there is no DNA to check the TCRdb D call of TRBD1. The CDR3 has 13 amino acids. Germline V gene data show CDR1 as SQVTM and CDR2 as ANQGSEA. Here the CDR3 reads CSASQQGAYEQYF.

This chain links TRBV20-1 with TRBJ1-5; lacking DNA, the TRBD1 call made by TCRdb goes unchecked. Germline CDR1 reads DFQATT; CDR2 reads SNEGSKA (reference sequence). The CDR3 extends over 14 amino acids. The CDR3 protein is CSASNDRADQPQHF.

The gene calls are TRBV20-1 and TRBJ2-1. This CDR3 has 12 residues. CDR1 DFQATT and CDR2 SNEGSKA come from the germline V gene (reference sequence). The CDR3 spells CSATSQLDEQFF.

This chain links TRBV29-1 with TRBJ2-7; TCRdb's D gene call, TRBD1, goes unchecked for lack of DNA. Germline CDR1 and CDR2: SQVTM and ANQGSEA. The CDR3 is 16 amino acids. CDR3: CSVEDPRGPNSYEQYF.

V and J are TRBV7-2 and TRBJ2-1. This CDR3 contains 14 residues. CDR1 and CDR2 (germline): SGHTA, FQGNSA. The CDR3 reads CASSSGTSYNEQFF.

The V call is TRBV29-1, the J call TRBJ2-7; lacking DNA, the TRBD2 call made by TCRdb goes unchecked. Per germline, CDR1 SQVTM and CDR2 ANQGSEA. CDR3 length: 13 amino acids. The CDR3 sequence is CSASRSGSYEQYF.

The chain couples TRBV20-1 to TRBJ2-7; without DNA, the TCRdb call of TRBD1 cannot be checked. Germline CDR1 DFQATT, CDR2 SNEGSKA (reference sequence). The CDR3 consists of 13 residues. This CDR3 reads CSAPVPRGYEQYF.

This clonotype is deemed medium-sized by its frequency. This chain joins TRBV20-1 and TRBJ1-5; without DNA, the TCRdb call of TRBD1 cannot be checked. This CDR3 spans 13 amino acids. Per the germline V gene, CDR1 is DFQATT and CDR2 is SNEGSKA (reference sequence). The CDR3 loop is CSAKRTGNQPQHF.

CDR3 region: CSARDPTGTGDTQYF. The chain links TRBV20-1 to TRBJ2-3; TCRdb's D gene call, TRBD1, goes unchecked for lack of DNA. The CDR3 spans 15 residues. The germline V gene has CDR1 DFQATT and CDR2 SNEGSKA (reference sequence).

The chain links TRBV20-1 to TRBJ1-1; TCRdb names TRBD1, which stays unverified in the absence of DNA. CDR1 DFQATT and CDR2 SNEGSKA come from the germline V gene (reference sequence). The CDR3 runs 15 residues. Here the CDR3 reads CSARDFRQEDTEAFF.

CDR3 loop: CASSDRALSSYNSPLHF. The V call is TRBV5-8, the J call TRBJ1-6. CDR3 length: 17 residues. Germline loops: CDR1 SGHTS, CDR2 YDEGEE.

According to its frequency, this clonotype is medium-sized. This chain's CDR3 is CASRPDREQAEAFF. This rearrangement joins TRBV4-3 to TRBJ1-1; the TCRdb D gene call, TRBD1, has no DNA to confirm it. CDR3 size: 14 residues. The germline V gene encodes CDR1 LGHNA and CDR2 YSLEER.

The chain uses TRBV29-1 and TRBJ2-3; TCRdb returns TRBD1, unconfirmable since there is no DNA. Per the germline V gene, CDR1 is SQVTM and CDR2 is ANQGSEA. This CDR3 contains 12 residues. CDR3 sequence reads: CSDGQGADTQYF.